This TCR beta chain originates from a study of blood T cell repertoires in COVID-19. Study summary: Whether acute or convalescent, the COVID-19 samples came from the United States, Italy and Spain. In each case, the material was cDNA or gDNA derived from T cells, B-cell-depleted T cells, or PBMCs.

Original analysis: It was from reference gene primer amplification that nucleated cell counts were estimated. This table comes from immunoSEQ multiplex PCR, and its TCRdb copy is limited to in-frame clones, with some not included. V and J calls plus clone size are reproduced from that table; the DNA served to infer D and trimming. Of about 380,000 clones listed, roughly 85% are singletons. The clonotype originates from a woman younger than 35 with acute or convalescent COVID-19. Specimen: peripheral blood.

CDR3: CASSRKGTGNMNTEAFF. CDR3 nucleotide sequence: TGTGCCAGCAGCCGGAAAGGGACAGGGAACATGAACACTGAAGCTTTCTTT. V usage is TRBV7-6 and J usage is TRBJ1-1; 9 positions agree with TRBD1. The CDR3 totals 17 residues. With 5 bases clipped from V and 0 bases from J, the junction kept 10 bases outside the gene matches. From germline, CDR1 is SGHVS and CDR2 FNYEAQ.